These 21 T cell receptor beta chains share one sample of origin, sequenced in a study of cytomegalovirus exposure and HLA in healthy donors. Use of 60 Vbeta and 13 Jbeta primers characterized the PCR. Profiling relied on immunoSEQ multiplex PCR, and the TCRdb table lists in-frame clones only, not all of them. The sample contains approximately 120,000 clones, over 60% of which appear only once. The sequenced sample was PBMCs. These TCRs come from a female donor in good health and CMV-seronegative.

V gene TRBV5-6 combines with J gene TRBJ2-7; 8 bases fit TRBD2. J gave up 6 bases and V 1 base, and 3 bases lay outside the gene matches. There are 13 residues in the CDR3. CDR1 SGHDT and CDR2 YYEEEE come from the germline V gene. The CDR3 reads CASSLPGGREQYF. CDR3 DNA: TGTGCCAGCAGCTTGCCGGGGGGGCGCGAGCAGTACTTC.

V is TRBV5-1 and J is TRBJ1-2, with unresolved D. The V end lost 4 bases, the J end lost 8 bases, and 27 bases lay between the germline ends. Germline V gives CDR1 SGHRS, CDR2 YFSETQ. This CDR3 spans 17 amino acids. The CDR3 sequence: CASSHPSLPLEVSGYTF. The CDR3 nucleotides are TGCGCCAGCAGCCATCCTTCTCTCCCGCTGGAGGTGAGCGGCTACACCTTC.

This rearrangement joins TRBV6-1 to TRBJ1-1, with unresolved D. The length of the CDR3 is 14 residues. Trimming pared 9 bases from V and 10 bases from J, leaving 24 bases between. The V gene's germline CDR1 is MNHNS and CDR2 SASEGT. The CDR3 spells CARLMGGPPPGAFF. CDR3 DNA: TGTGCCAGACTAATGGGAGGACCACCTCCGGGAGCTTTCTTT.

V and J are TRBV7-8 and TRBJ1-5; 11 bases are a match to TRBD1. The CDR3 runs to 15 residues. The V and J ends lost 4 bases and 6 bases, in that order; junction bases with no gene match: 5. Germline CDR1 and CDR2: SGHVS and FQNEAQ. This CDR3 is CASSSGQGAGQPQHF. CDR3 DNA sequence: TGTGCCAGCAGCTCAGGACAGGGGGCCGGTCAGCCCCAGCATTTT.

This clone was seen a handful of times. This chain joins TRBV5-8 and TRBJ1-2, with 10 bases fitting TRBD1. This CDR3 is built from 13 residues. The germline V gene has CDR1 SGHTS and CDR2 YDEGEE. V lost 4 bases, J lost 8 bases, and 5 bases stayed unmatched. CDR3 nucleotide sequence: TGTGCCAGCAGCCCCGGGACAGGGGTCGGCTACACCTTC. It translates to CASSPGTGVGYTF.

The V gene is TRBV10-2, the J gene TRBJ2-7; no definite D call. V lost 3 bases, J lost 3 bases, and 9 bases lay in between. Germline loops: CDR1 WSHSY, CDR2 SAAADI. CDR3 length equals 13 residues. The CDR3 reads CASSDGLLYEQYF. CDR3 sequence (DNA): TGCGCCAGCAGTGATGGGCTTCTCTACGAGCAGTACTTC.

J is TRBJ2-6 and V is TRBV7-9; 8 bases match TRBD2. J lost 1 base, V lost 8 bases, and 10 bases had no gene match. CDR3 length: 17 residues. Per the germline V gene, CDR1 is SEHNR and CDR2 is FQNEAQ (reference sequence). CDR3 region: CASQLRGAVSGANVLTF. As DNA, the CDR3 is TGTGCCAGCCAGCTGCGGGGGGCAGTATCTGGGGCCAACGTCCTGACTTTC.

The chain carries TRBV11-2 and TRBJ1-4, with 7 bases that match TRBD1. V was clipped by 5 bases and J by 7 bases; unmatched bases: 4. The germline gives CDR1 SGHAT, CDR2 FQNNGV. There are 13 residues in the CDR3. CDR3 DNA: TGTGCCAGCAGCCCTAACAGGGGTGAAAAACTGTTTTTT. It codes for CASSPNRGEKLFF.

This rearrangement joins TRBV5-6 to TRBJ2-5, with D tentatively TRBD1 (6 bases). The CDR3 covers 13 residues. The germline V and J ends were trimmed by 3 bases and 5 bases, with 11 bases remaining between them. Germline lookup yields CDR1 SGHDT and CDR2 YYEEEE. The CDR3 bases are TGTGCCAGCAGCTGGGCCAGGGGTGAGACCCAGTACTTC. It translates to CASSWARGETQYF.

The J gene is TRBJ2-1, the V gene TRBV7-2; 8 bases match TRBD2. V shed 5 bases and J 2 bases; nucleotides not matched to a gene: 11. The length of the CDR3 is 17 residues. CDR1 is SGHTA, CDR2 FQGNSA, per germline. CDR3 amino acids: CASSHILAAPTYNEQFF. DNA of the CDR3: TGTGCCAGCAGCCACATACTAGCGGCCCCCACCTACAATGAGCAGTTCTTC.

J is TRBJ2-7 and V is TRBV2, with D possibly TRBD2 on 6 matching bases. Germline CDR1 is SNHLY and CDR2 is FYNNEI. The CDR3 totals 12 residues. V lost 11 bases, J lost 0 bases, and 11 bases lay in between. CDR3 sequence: CAGTSSSYEQYF. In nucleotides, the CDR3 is TGTGCCGGCACTAGCAGCTCCTACGAGCAGTACTTC.

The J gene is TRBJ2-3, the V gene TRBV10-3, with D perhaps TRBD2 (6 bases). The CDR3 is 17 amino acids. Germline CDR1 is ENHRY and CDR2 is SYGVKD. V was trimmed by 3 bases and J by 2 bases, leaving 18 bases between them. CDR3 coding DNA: TGTGCCATCAGTGACCGTAGGGTAGCGGAGAACACAGATACGCAGTATTTT. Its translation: CAISDRRVAENTDTQYF.

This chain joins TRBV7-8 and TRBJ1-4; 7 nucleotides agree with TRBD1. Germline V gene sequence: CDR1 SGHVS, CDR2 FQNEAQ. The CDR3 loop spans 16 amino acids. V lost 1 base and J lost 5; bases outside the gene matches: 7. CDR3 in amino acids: CASSLGMGTANEKLFF. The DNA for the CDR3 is TGTGCCAGCAGCTTAGGAATGGGGACAGCAAATGAAAAACTGTTTTTT.

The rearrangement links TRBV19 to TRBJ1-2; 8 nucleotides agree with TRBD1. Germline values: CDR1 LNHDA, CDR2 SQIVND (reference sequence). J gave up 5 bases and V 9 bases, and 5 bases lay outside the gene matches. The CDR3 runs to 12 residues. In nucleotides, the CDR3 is TGTGCCAGCCTGGACAGGGTGTATGGCTACACCTTC. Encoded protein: CASLDRVYGYTF.

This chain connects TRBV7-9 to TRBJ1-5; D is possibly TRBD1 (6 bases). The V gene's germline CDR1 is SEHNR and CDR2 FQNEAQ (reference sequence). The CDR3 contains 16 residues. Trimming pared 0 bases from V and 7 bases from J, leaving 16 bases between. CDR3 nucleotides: TGTGCCAGCAGCTTAGCGGGAAGGGGGTATGGGCAGCCCCAGCATTTT. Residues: CASSLAGRGYGQPQHF.

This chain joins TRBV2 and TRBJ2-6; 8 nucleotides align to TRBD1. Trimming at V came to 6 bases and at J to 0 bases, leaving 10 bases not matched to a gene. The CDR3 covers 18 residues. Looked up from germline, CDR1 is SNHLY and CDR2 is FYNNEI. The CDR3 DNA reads TGTGCCAGCAGGGGGTTGGGACAGGAAATCTCTGGGGCCAACGTCCTGACTTTC. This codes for CASRGLGQEISGANVLTF.

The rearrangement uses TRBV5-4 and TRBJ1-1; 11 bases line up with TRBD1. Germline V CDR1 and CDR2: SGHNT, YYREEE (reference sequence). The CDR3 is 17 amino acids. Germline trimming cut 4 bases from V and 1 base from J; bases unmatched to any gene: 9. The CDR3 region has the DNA TGTGCCAGCAGCACCCGGACAGGGGGCGAGAGGAACACTGAAGCTTTCTTT. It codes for CASSTRTGGERNTEAFF.

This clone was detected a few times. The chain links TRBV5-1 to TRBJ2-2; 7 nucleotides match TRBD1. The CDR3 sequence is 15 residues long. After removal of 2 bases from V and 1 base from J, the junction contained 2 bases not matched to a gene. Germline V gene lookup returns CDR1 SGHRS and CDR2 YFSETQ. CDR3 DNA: TGCGCCAGCAGCTTTAGACAGGGGAACACCGGGGAGCTGTTTTTT. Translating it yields CASSFRQGNTGELFF.

DNA of the CDR3: TGTGCCAGCAGCCCCCCCGGACAGGGATATGAGCAGTACTTC. It is translated as CASSPPGQGYEQYF. J is TRBJ2-7 and V is TRBV7-9; 8 nucleotides match TRBD1. CDR1 is SEHNR and CDR2 is FQNEAQ in the germline V gene (reference sequence). With 5 bases clipped from V and 7 bases from J, the junction kept 10 bases outside the gene matches. This CDR3 has 14 amino acids.

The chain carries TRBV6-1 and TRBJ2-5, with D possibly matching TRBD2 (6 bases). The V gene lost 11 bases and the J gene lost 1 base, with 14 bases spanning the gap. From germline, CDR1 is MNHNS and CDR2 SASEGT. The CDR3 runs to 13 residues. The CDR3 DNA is TGTGCCGGGGCAGGAGGGGCCCAAGAGACCCAGTACTTC. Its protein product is CAGAGGAQETQYF.

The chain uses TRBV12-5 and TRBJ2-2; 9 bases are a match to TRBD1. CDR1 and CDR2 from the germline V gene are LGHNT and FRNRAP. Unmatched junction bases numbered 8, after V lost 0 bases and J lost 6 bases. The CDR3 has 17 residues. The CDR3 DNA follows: TGTGCTAGTGGTTTGGTCCTTACCGGGACAGGGTCCGGGGAGCTGTTTTTT. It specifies CASGLVLTGTGSGELFF.